Presented here are 24 T cell receptor beta chains from one specimen sequenced in a study of T cells after yellow fever vaccination (dated by TCRdb to the late 2010s). Library construction relied on 5' RACE. Instrument used: Illumina HiSeq 2500. TCRdb reanalyzed the raw reads on its own, using fastp at Q25 for trimming and MiXCR for clone calling, and kept in-frame beta chains. Each record represents a unique CDR3 protein, reported with the most common genes and DNA among its rows. This sample holds 300,000 to 400,000 distinct CDR3 sequences; about 8.3% were observed only once. Under 20% of the sample comes from the top ten. The treatment or condition label, read with the paper, signifies: live attenuated yellow fever vaccine strain. The sequencing used PBMCs, collected approximately 47 days after the first yellow fever vaccination. The receptors originated from a man younger than 30 who received the YFV17D yellow fever vaccine.

This clonotype was picked up many times. V and J are TRBV5-1 and TRBJ2-1; D is possibly TRBD2 (6 bases). Trimming removed 1 base at V and 0 bases at J, with 29 bases between. CDR1 SGHRS and CDR2 YFSETQ come from the germline V gene. The CDR3 consists of 22 residues. CDR3 nucleotide sequence: TGCGCCAGCAGCTTGCGGGGGTATCAATCCCGTACTCTCATTACCTCCTACAATGAGCAGTTCTTC. Translation: CASSLRGYQSRTLITSYNEQFF.

This clonotype was detected many times. V is TRBV20-1 and J is TRBJ2-7, with 8 bases aligning to TRBD1. The germline gives CDR1 DFQATT, CDR2 SNEGSKA (reference sequence). The length of the CDR3 is 13 residues. This CDR3 is CSPRDRRSYEQYF. As DNA, the CDR3 is TGCAGCCCTCGGGACAGGAGATCCTACGAGCAGTACTTC.

This clonotype has ten or more counts. J is TRBJ1-1 and V is TRBV7-9; unclear D gene. The CDR3 loop spans 11 amino acids. Germline V gives CDR1 SEHNR, CDR2 FQNEAQ (reference sequence). V lost 1 base and J lost 7, with 4 bases in between. The chain's CDR3 is CASSLVDEAFF. The CDR3 DNA reads as TGTGCCAGCAGCTTAGTTGATGAAGCTTTCTTT.

This chain joins TRBV3-1 and TRBJ2-2; TRBD2 agrees at 7 bases. The V gene end was trimmed by 4 bases and the J gene end by 10 bases; junction bases not matched to a gene: 6. The CDR3 has 13 residues. Germline-derived CDR1 and CDR2 are LGHDT and YNNKEL (reference sequence). The CDR3 spells CASSRGGYEELFF. CDR3 bases: TGTGCCAGCAGCCGGGGGGGGTACGAGGAGCTGTTTTTT.

The rearrangement uses TRBV2 and TRBJ1-6; 9 nucleotides agree with TRBD1. Trimming removed 6 bases from V and 10 bases from J; junction bases left unmatched: 7. The CDR3 consists of 14 residues. Germline loops: CDR1 SNHLY, CDR2 FYNNEI. This chain's CDR3 is CASRMRTGESPLHF. Written as DNA, the CDR3 is TGTGCCAGCAGAATGAGGACAGGGGAATCACCCCTCCACTTT.

This clonotype has just a few counts. The chain couples TRBV7-3 to TRBJ2-6, with 11 positions matching TRBD1. Germline V gene lookup returns CDR1 SGHTA and CDR2 FQGTGA. With 5 bases clipped from V and 2 bases from J, the junction kept 8 bases outside the gene matches. CDR3 length: 18 amino acids. As DNA, the CDR3 is TGTGCCAGCAGCCTCCGGACAGGGGGCGGTACTGGGGCCAACGTCCTGACTTTC. It encodes CASSLRTGGGTGANVLTF.

Only a few counts were recorded for this clonotype. The chain joins TRBV7-9 to TRBJ1-5; possibly TRBD1 for D (5 bases). The germline V gene has CDR1 SEHNR and CDR2 FQNEAQ (reference sequence). The V gene lost 2 bases and the J gene lost 3 bases, with 11 bases spanning the gap. This CDR3 region has 15 residues. The CDR3 DNA sequence: TGTGCCAGCAGCTTAAGCCGGGACCCCAATCAGCCCCAGCATTTT. Its translation: CASSLSRDPNQPQHF.

This clonotype turned up a few times. This chain uses TRBV12-3 or TRBV12-4 with TRBJ2-1; the D call may be TRBD1 or TRBD2 (6 bases each). CDR3 size: 12 residues. V dropped 5 bases and J dropped 9 bases, with 11 bases sitting between them. In DNA form, the CDR3 reads TGTGCCAGCAGTCGAGGGGGGAGTGAGCAGTTCTTC. Translation gives CASSRGGSEQFF.

This clonotype was detected a few times. The chain carries TRBV7-3 and TRBJ1-1, with D tentatively TRBD1 (5 bases). Germline lookup yields CDR1 SGHTA and CDR2 FQGTGA. The CDR3 length is 13 residues. The V gene lost 5 bases and the J gene lost 9 bases, with 16 bases spanning the gap. The DNA of the CDR3 is TGTGCCAGCAGCCCCGGGACGGTGAGGCAAGCTTTCTTT. It is translated as CASSPGTVRQAFF.

Only a few counts were recorded for this clonotype. The rearrangement joins TRBV20-1 to TRBJ2-1; D is possibly TRBD2 (5 bases). Germline V lookup: CDR1 DFQATT, CDR2 SNEGSKA (reference sequence). The CDR3 loop spans 14 amino acids. With 1 base removed from V and 7 bases from J, the gap between germline ends came to 14 bases. The CDR3 coding sequence is TGCAGTGCTAGAGCTCCCGGGGTTAATAATGAGCAGTTCTTC. It codes for CSARAPGVNNEQFF.

The V call is TRBV25-1, the J call TRBJ1-2; weak D call: TRBD1 (5 bases). Trimming removed 0 bases from V and 7 bases from J, with 15 bases in between. Germline V CDR1 and CDR2: MGHDK, SYGVNS. This CDR3 region has 15 residues. The DNA of the CDR3 is TGTGCCAGCAGTGAATATGGGGCCGGGGAGTCTGGCTACACCTTC. Protein sequence: CASSEYGAGESGYTF.

J is TRBJ2-1 and V is TRBV19; TRBD1 agrees at 7 bases. The CDR3 runs 17 residues. V lost 1 base, J lost 5 bases, and 11 bases stayed unmatched. Germline V gives CDR1 LNHDA, CDR2 SQIVND (reference sequence). The CDR3 here is CASSIVLIATGNNEQFF. The CDR3 DNA sequence: TGTGCCAGTAGTATAGTCTTGATTGCGACAGGGAACAATGAGCAGTTCTTC. The whole variable domain, filled in from reference TRBV19 and TRBJ2-1, reads DGGITQSPKYLFRKEGQNVTLSCEQNLNHDAMYWYRQDPGQGLRLIYYSQIVNDFQKGDIAEGYSVSREKKESFPLTVTSAQKNPTAFYLCASSIVLIATGNNEQFFGPGTRLTVL.

V is TRBV7-9 and J is TRBJ1-2, with a weak D call TRBD1 (5 bases). This CDR3 spans 13 amino acids. The ends were cut back, 9 bases at V and 6 bases at J, with 17 bases in the middle. Germline-derived CDR1 and CDR2 are SEHNR and FQNEAQ (reference sequence). The CDR3 DNA follows: TGTGCCAGTAAGGCTGGGGCAGGAGATGGCTACACCTTC. Translated: CASKAGAGDGYTF. The whole variable domain, filled in from reference TRBV7-9 and TRBJ1-2, reads DTGVSQNPRHKITKRGQNVTFRCDPISEHNRLYWYRQTLGQGPEFLTYFQNEAQLEKSRLLSDRFSAERPKGSFSTLEIQRTEQGDSAMYLCASKAGAGDGYTFGSGTRLTVV.

The chain links TRBV7-6 to TRBJ1-1; the match to TRBD1 covers 7 bases. Losses at the gene ends were 4 bases for V and 4 bases for J; bases not matched to a gene: 9. The length of the CDR3 is 15 residues. Germline-derived CDR1 and CDR2 are SGHVS and FNYEAQ. CDR3 sequence: CASSSYPGTATEAFF. CDR3 DNA: TGTGCCAGCAGCTCGTATCCCGGGACAGCCACTGAAGCTTTCTTT.

The gene calls are TRBV5-1 and TRBJ2-5; 9 nucleotides align to TRBD1. Germline CDR1 reads SGHRS; CDR2 reads YFSETQ. The CDR3 spans 16 residues. The V gene end was trimmed by 3 bases and the J gene end by 5 bases; junction bases not matched to a gene: 11. CDR3 DNA sequence: TGCGCCAGCAGCTCCTCCGGGACAGGGATGAGGGAGACCCAGTACTTC. This gives the protein CASSSSGTGMRETQYF.

The chain links TRBV20-1 to TRBJ1-1, with D perhaps TRBD1 (6 bases). This CDR3 has 13 residues. V lost 3 bases and J 3 bases, leaving 11 bases between the germline ends. CDR1 is DFQATT and CDR2 is SNEGSKA in the germline V gene (reference sequence). The CDR3 protein is CSARSGADTEAFF. In nucleotides, the CDR3 is TGCAGTGCTAGGTCGGGGGCGGACACTGAAGCTTTCTTT.

This clonotype has more than one count but fewer than ten. The rearrangement links TRBV20-1 to TRBJ2-5; D is undetermined. CDR3 length equals 10 residues. Germline loops: CDR1 DFQATT, CDR2 SNEGSKA (reference sequence). Deletions cut 6 bases from V and 5 bases from J, with 7 bases between. CDR3: CSAGSETQYF. The CDR3 coding sequence is TGCAGTGCGGGCTCGGAGACCCAGTACTTC.

This clonotype was seen a handful of times. The J gene is TRBJ2-2, the V gene TRBV6-1; TRBD1 aligns across 8 bases. The germline V gene encodes CDR1 MNHNS and CDR2 SASEGT. This CDR3 is 17 amino acids long. V trimming: 6 bases; J trimming: 3 bases; junction bases outside the gene matches: 12. CDR3 nucleotide sequence: TGTGCCAGCAGCCTCCTGGGACAGGTCAAATACACCGGGGAGCTGTTTTTT. It is translated as CASSLLGQVKYTGELFF.

The chain joins TRBV7-2 to TRBJ2-5; the D gene is possibly TRBD2 (6 bases). This CDR3 has 14 residues. V lost 4 bases and J 3 bases, leaving 12 bases between the germline ends. CDR1 is SGHTA and CDR2 is FQGNSA in the germline V gene. The CDR3 DNA reads as TGTGCCAGCAGCTCACCTCGGACTAAAGAGACCCAGTACTTC. Its translation: CASSSPRTKETQYF.

V usage is TRBV12-3 or TRBV12-4 and J usage is TRBJ2-3; the match to TRBD2 covers 14 bases. This CDR3 region has 17 residues. The V gene end was trimmed by 5 bases and the J gene end by 4 bases; junction bases not matched to a gene: 8. The CDR3 loop is CASSQTSGGAPADTQYF. CDR3 bases: TGTGCCAGCAGTCAGACTAGCGGGGGGGCCCCCGCAGATACGCAGTATTTT.

This clonotype was seen only a few times. This chain joins TRBV20-1 and TRBJ2-5; 7 bases align to TRBD1. The CDR3 is 12 residues long. CDR1 is DFQATT and CDR2 is SNEGSKA in the germline V gene (reference sequence). V shed 6 bases and J 5 bases; nucleotides not matched to a gene: 6. In DNA form, the CDR3 reads TGCAGTGCGCCAGGACAGGACGAGACCCAGTACTTC. This gives the protein CSAPGQDETQYF.

V gene TRBV7-3 combines with J gene TRBJ1-3; D is unresolved. The V gene lost 1 base and the J gene lost 3 bases, with 4 bases spanning the gap. From germline, CDR1 is SGHTA and CDR2 FQGTGA. The CDR3 has 13 amino acids. The DNA for the CDR3 is TGTGCCAGCAGCTTAAATCTTGGAAACACCATATATTTT. It yields the protein CASSLNLGNTIYF.

The V call is TRBV27, the J call TRBJ2-1; weak D call: TRBD2 (5 bases). Deletions cut 8 bases from V and 0 bases from J, with 11 bases between. Germline CDR1 MNHEY, CDR2 SMNVEV (reference sequence). The CDR3 consists of 14 residues. The CDR3 region is CASVPGSSYNEQFF. The CDR3 coding sequence is TGTGCCAGCGTTCCGGGGAGCTCCTACAATGAGCAGTTCTTC.

This clonotype was detected only a few times. The chain couples TRBV18 to TRBJ1-5; D is unresolved. CDR3 length: 15 residues. Between the trimmed V and J ends, which lost 2 bases and 4 bases, there was a span of 12 bases. Germline lookup yields CDR1 KGHSH and CDR2 LQKENI. The chain's CDR3 is CASSPFDGPNQPQHF. The CDR3 DNA reads TGTGCCAGCTCACCATTCGACGGACCTAATCAGCCCCAGCATTTT.